The following is a T cell receptor beta chain sequence with its context. The sample comes from a study of blood T cell repertoires in COVID-19. Study in general: COVID-19 samples, acute and convalescent, were from the United States, Italy and Spain. PBMCs, B-cell-depleted T cells, or T cells provided the cDNA or gDNA that made up the material.

Per the original data handling: Nucleated cell number was recorded as an estimate derived from reference gene primer amplification. The method was immunoSEQ multiplex PCR; TCRdb's version includes in-frame clones alone and lacks a portion of them. The DNA gave D and trimming, while V, J and clone size come from that table. The profile shows tens of thousands of clones, 80% to 90% of them singletons. V lost 0 bases and J lost 8, with 12 bases in between. The CDR3 totals 15 residues. Germline lookup yields CDR1 SGHNT and CDR2 YYREEE (reference sequence). The sample was peripheral blood. J is TRBJ1-6 and V is TRBV5-4; possible D gene TRBD1, 5 bases. The clonotype was recovered from a human donor in a cohort sampled during active COVID-19. The CDR3 DNA is TGTGCCAGCAGCTTGGGTGGGGGGATAGATTCACCCCTCCACTTT. Protein sequence: CASSLGGGIDSPLHF.